Sequencing of this TCR beta chain was carried out in a study of siplizumab effects on memory and regulatory T cells. Study-level findings and limits: Mappable alloreactive CD4+ clones were on average around 67% Treg-derived with siplizumab, under 30% in controls. The naive T cell population seemed more diverse than memory cells and seemed a major contributor to the alloresponse.

Germline V gene lookup returns CDR1 SGHTA and CDR2 FQGNSA. The CDR3 has 14 amino acids. Trimming took off 1 base at V and 7 bases at J, with 12 bases between the two ends. This clone has only a few counts. Its matching antigen is unknown. Clones were sequenced by immunoSEQ multiplex PCR, and TCRdb holds only the in-frame ones, with some missing. The sample comprises roughly 56,000 clones, more than 85% of which are singletons, and 30% to 40% rests with the top ten. The sequence was obtained from a human donor in good health. The chain has TRBV7-2 and TRBJ2-3, with D possibly TRBD1 on 6 matching bases. Sample: CD8+ T cells sorted from blood. The CDR3 here is CASSLVQGIHTQYF. CDR3 sequence (DNA): TGTGCCAGCAGCTTAGTACAGGGTATCCATACGCAGTATTTT.